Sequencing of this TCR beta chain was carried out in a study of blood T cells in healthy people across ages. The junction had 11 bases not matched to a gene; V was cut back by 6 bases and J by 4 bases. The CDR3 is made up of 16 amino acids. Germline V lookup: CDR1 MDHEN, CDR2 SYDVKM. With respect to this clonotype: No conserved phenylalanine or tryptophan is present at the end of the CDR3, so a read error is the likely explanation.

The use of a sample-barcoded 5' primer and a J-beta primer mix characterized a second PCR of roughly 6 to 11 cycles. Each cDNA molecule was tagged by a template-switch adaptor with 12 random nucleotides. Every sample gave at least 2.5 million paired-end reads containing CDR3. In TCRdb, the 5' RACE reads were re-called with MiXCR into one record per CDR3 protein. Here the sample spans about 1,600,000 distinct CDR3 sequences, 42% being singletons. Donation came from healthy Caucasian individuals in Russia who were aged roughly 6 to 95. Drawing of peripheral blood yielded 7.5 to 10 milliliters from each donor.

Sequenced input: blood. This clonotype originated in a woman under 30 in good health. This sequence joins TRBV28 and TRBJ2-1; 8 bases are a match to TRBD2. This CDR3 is CASSSSGGFPYNEQFY. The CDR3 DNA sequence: TGTGCCAGCAGCTCGAGCGGGGGTTTTCCATACAATGAGCAGTTCTAC.